The 21 T cell receptor beta chains in this list originate from one sample, sequenced in a study of T cell repertoires in cytomegalovirus infection. These receptors' antigens are unknown. Each CDR3 protein gets one entry after TCRdb re-called the reads with MiXCR. Counted here are approximately 990,000 distinct CDR3 sequences, about a third occurring once; the ten biggest clones make up 11% to 15%. The sequencing used cultured CD8+ T cells from PBMCs, collected from culture after CMV antigen stimulation. Receptors were obtained from a human donor in good health (CMV status not recorded). Some clones in this sample may be carry-over from other donors' samples.

This clonotype was picked up a small number of times. The chain links TRBV12-3 or TRBV12-4 to TRBJ1-1; tentative D call: TRBD1 (5 bases). The length of the CDR3 is 15 residues. V was pared by 4 bases and J by 3 bases, with 15 bases between. CDR3 DNA sequence: TGTGCCAGCAGTTCCGAGGGTTCGGGGGACACTGAAGCTTTCTTT. Translation: CASSSEGSGDTEAFF.

This clonotype has at least ten counts. The chain carries TRBV7-8 and TRBJ2-7; the D gene is possibly TRBD1 (5 bases). This CDR3 has 14 residues. The V end was cut by 5 bases, the J end by 5 bases, with 16 bases between. CDR1 and CDR2 from the germline V gene are SGHVS and FQNEAQ. The CDR3 spells CASSPWTRGNEQYF. CDR3 in DNA: TGTGCCAGCAGCCCCTGGACAAGGGGCAACGAGCAGTACTTC. The full variable domain, completed using reference TRBV7-8 and TRBJ2-7, is GAGVSQSPRYKVAKRGQDVALRCDPISGHVSLFWYQQALGQGPEFLTYFQNEAQLDKSGLPSDRFFAERPEGSVSTLKIQRTQQEDSAVYLCASSPWTRGNEQYFGPGTRLTVT.

This sequence joins TRBV6-6 and TRBJ2-4; perhaps D is TRBD1 or TRBD2 (6 bases each). Trimming took 2 bases from V and 0 from J, leaving 8 bases between them. CDR3 size: 15 residues. Per the germline V gene, CDR1 is MNHNY and CDR2 is SVGAGI (reference sequence). CDR3 loop: CASSYGGGAKNIQYF. As DNA, the CDR3 is TGTGCCAGCAGTTACGGAGGGGGAGCCAAAAACATTCAGTACTTC.

Of note for this clonotype: A junction boundary mismatches the germline segment, possibly from a read error. V usage is TRBV7-2 and J usage is TRBJ1-4; D may be TRBD1 (5 bases). This CDR3 contains 17 residues. Germline V CDR1 and CDR2: SGHTA, FQGNSA. CDR3 amino acids: CASSLVPGLSTNEKLFF. The CDR3 nucleotides read TGTGCCAGCAGCTTAGTTCCAGGGCTCTCAACTAATGAAAAACTTTTTTTT. Supplemented by reference TRBV7-2 and TRBJ1-4, the full variable domain reads GAGVSQSPSNKVTEKGKDVELRCDPISGHTALYWYRQSLGQGLEFLIYFQGNSAPDKSGLPSDRFSAERTGGSVSTLTIQRTQQEDSAVYLCASSLVPGLSTNEKLFFGSGTQLSVL.

There are many counts of this clonotype. This chain links TRBV6-1 with TRBJ1-4, with 7 bases that match TRBD1. The V and J ends lost 7 bases and 0 bases, in that order; junction bases with no gene match: 14. The CDR3 spans 18 residues. Germline assignment: CDR1 MNHNS and CDR2 SASEGT. As DNA, the CDR3 is TGTGCCAGCACCGACGACAGGGCCCATTCTGCAACTAATGAAAAACTGTTTTTT. Its translation is CASTDDRAHSATNEKLFF.

Of note for this clonotype: Given a much more abundant clone one base away, this may be a read error. V gene TRBV7-6 combines with J gene TRBJ2-2; 8 bases match TRBD1. The CDR3 totals 15 residues. CDR1 and CDR2 (germline): SGHVS, FNYEAQ. The CDR3 DNA follows: TGTACCAGCAGCATGGGGACAGGATCTACCGGGGAGCTGTTTTTT. Translating it yields CTSSMGTGSTGELFF.

This clonotype was detected a few times. The chain combines TRBV12-3 or TRBV12-4 with TRBJ2-2, with 7 positions matching TRBD1. J was trimmed by 7 bases and V by 6 bases; bases with no gene match: 14. CDR3 length: 16 residues. CDR3 amino acids: CASSLRDSLGGGELFF. CDR3 bases: TGTGCCAGCAGCCTAAGGGACAGCTTGGGTGGCGGGGAGCTGTTTTTT.

This chain's CDR3 is CASSVVGGASEQFF. CDR3 bases: TGTGCCAGCAGCGTAGTGGGGGGGGCCTCTGAGCAGTTCTTC. V gene TRBV9 combines with J gene TRBJ2-1; the D gene is possibly TRBD2 (7 bases). This CDR3 is built from 14 residues. Germline V gene lookup returns CDR1 SGDLS and CDR2 YYNGEE. V dropped 0 bases and J dropped 9 bases, with 13 bases sitting between them.

This clonotype was seen many times. The genes are TRBV7-8 and TRBJ2-7; 8 bases line up with TRBD2. V shed 5 bases, J shed 1 base, and the junction held 7 bases outside the gene matches. This CDR3 region has 15 residues. Germline-derived CDR1 and CDR2 are SGHVS and FQNEAQ. The CDR3 DNA follows: TGTGCCAGCAGCCCCAGCGGGGGACCTTCCTACGAGCAGTACTTC. It is translated as CASSPSGGPSYEQYF.

This clonotype was recorded at least ten times. This chain joins TRBV2 and TRBJ1-6; D may be TRBD1 (5 bases). The ends were cut back, 7 bases at V and 3 bases at J, with 13 bases in the middle. The CDR3 runs to 15 residues. Germline values: CDR1 SNHLY, CDR2 FYNNEI. In nucleotides, the CDR3 is TGTGCCAGCACCGCGGGACGGGACTATAATTCACCCCTCCACTTT. It translates to CASTAGRDYNSPLHF.

The chain carries TRBV27 and TRBJ2-3, with a tentative D call TRBD1 (6 bases). The CDR3 has 13 residues. V was clipped by 8 bases and J by 2 bases, with 11 bases between them. CDR1 MNHEY and CDR2 SMNVEV come from the germline V gene (reference sequence). The CDR3 DNA sequence: TGTGCCAGCGGGAACAGGGTCACAGATACGCAGTATTTT. The encoded protein is CASGNRVTDTQYF.

V gene TRBV6-5 combines with J gene TRBJ1-6; D may be TRBD1 (5 bases). Germline V gene lookup returns CDR1 MNHEY and CDR2 SVGAGI. Trimming left V 2 bases short and J 0 bases short, with 8 bases between. This CDR3 comprises 16 residues. As DNA, the CDR3 is TGTGCCAGCAGTTACGAGGGGAGCTCCTATAATTCACCCCTCCACTTT. It encodes CASSYEGSSYNSPLHF.

V usage is TRBV12-3 or TRBV12-4 and J usage is TRBJ2-2; 8 positions match TRBD1. The CDR3 is 13 residues long. J lost 5 bases, V lost 6 bases, and 2 bases had no gene match. The CDR3 sequence: CASRDRETGELFF. For the CDR3, the DNA is TGTGCCAGCAGGGACAGGGAAACCGGGGAGCTGTTTTTT.

The chain links TRBV29-1 to TRBJ2-2; the match to TRBD2 covers 7 bases. The germline gives CDR1 SQVTM, CDR2 ANQGSEA. J was trimmed by 7 bases and V by 1 base; bases with no gene match: 3. CDR3 length equals 13 residues. CDR3 in amino acids: CSVEGGGFGELFF. In DNA, the CDR3 is TGCAGCGTTGAAGGGGGGGGGTTCGGGGAGCTGTTTTTT.

This clonotype has at least ten counts. J is TRBJ1-1 and V is TRBV7-8, with 7 bases lining up with TRBD1. The V segment lost 5 bases and the J segment 0 bases; nucleotides outside the gene matches: 3. The CDR3 runs to 14 residues. Germline-derived CDR1 and CDR2 are SGHVS and FQNEAQ. This chain's CDR3 is CASSAGQLNTEAFF. DNA for the CDR3: TGTGCCAGCAGCGCGGGACAGTTGAACACTGAAGCTTTCTTT.

Notes on this clonotype: A much larger clone differs from this one at a single base, so this may be a read error. The V gene is TRBV6-1, the J gene TRBJ2-1; D gene unclear. Trimming left V 1 base short and J 8 bases short, with 3 bases between. The CDR3 has 11 amino acids. CDR1 is MNHNS, CDR2 SASEGT, per germline. The CDR3 here is CASSEVDEQFF. The CDR3 region has the DNA TGTGCCAGCAGTGAAGTGGATGAGCAGTTCTTC.

J is TRBJ2-5 and V is TRBV20-1, with TRBD2 matching over 14 bases. The CDR3 runs to 15 residues. Per germline, CDR1 DFQATT and CDR2 SNEGSKA (reference sequence). The J segment lost 5 bases and the V segment lost 5 bases, leaving 7 bases of the junction unmatched. The CDR3 sequence: CSAWGTSGGSETQYF. Here the CDR3 DNA reads TGCAGTGCTTGGGGGACTAGCGGGGGTTCGGAGACCCAGTACTTC.

The chain joins TRBV4-1 to TRBJ1-1; D gene unclear. Germline V gene sequence: CDR1 MGHRA, CDR2 YSYEKL. The CDR3 has 13 residues. V lost 4 bases and J 6 bases, leaving 12 bases between the germline ends. The CDR3 loop reads CASSLAGRSEAFF. In DNA form, the CDR3 reads TGCGCCAGCAGCCTCGCGGGTAGGTCTGAAGCTTTCTTT.

This clonotype was counted only a few times. V usage is TRBV19 and J usage is TRBJ1-5, with D unclear. From germline, CDR1 is LNHDA and CDR2 SQIVND (reference sequence). This CDR3 contains 13 residues. V was trimmed by 0 bases and J by 7 bases, leaving 7 bases between them. The CDR3 region has the DNA TGTGCCAGTAGTATAGAGGGTTGGCAGCCCCAGCATTTT. Translation: CASSIEGWQPQHF.

The rearrangement links TRBV7-2 to TRBJ1-2, with TRBD1 matching 7 bases. The CDR3 is 15 residues long. The trim removed 9 bases at V and 11 bases at J, leaving 21 bases unmatched. Germline CDR1 SGHTA, CDR2 FQGNSA. The CDR3 DNA follows: TGTGCCAGTAGCCTCGGGACAGTGGGCGCGGGGGGATACACCTTC. Its translation: CASSLGTVGAGGYTF.

The chain employs TRBV29-1 and TRBJ2-1; possibly TRBD1 or TRBD2 for D (5 bases each). Trimming took off 1 base at V and 9 bases at J, with 10 bases between the two ends. Germline V gene data show CDR1 as SQVTM and CDR2 as ANQGSEA. CDR3 size: 12 residues. CDR3 sequence (DNA): TGCAGCGTTGAAGTTGGGGGAACTGAGCAGTTCTTC. Residues: CSVEVGGTEQFF.